Listed here are 3 T cell receptor beta chains from one sample, sequenced in a study of CD8+ T cells in alopecia areata. Reverse transcribed after extraction, RNA yielded cDNA as the sequencing template. Some clones are missing from TCRdb's copy, which holds only in-frame ones; the method was immunoSEQ multiplex PCR. The sample has 270,000 or so clones, none seen only once. Sorting of pooled cutaneous lymph node cells was based on CD4, CD8alpha, NKG2D, NKG2ACE and other markers. Sequencing input: CD4+ T cells sorted from a lymph node. These receptors originate from a C3H/HeJ mouse with alopecia areata. Strain haplotype (MHC): H2-k.

There are a few counts of this clone. Germline and genes here are mouse. The read comes to an end 4 residues before the CDR3 does, leaving the germline J gene to fill in the end. The rearrangement links TRBV14 to TRBJ1-1; 7 bases align to TRBD1. Germline CDR1 is SGHDT and CDR2 is FRDEAV. The CDR3 runs to 11 residues. The CDR3: CASRQGPEVFF. The sequenced part of the CDR3 DNA is TGTGCCAGCAGACAGGGGCCA.

About this clone itself: Gene names and germline match the mouse. The CDR3 is cut off 4 residues early in the read; its end comes from the germline J gene. This chain uses TRBV13-1 with TRBJ2-3; 12 nucleotides line up with TRBD2. V shed 5 bases, J shed 2 bases, and the junction held 3 bases outside the gene matches. CDR1 is NSHNY, CDR2 SYGAGN, per germline. This CDR3 contains 15 residues. Incomplete CDR3 DNA: TGTGCCAGCAGGAGGACTGGGGGGGATGCAGAA. Its protein is CASRRTGGDAE. The complete CDR3 sequence is CASRRTGGDAETLYF.

Details on this clone: Gene names refer to mouse genes. Read coverage stops 4 residues before the CDR3 terminus; the germline J gene supplies the remainder. Within the sample, other DNA sequences also encode this same CDR3. This rearrangement joins TRBV31 to TRBJ2-7, with TRBD1 identical over 11 bases. Germline V gives CDR1 GKSSPN, CDR2 SITVG. With 3 bases clipped from V and 3 bases from J, the junction kept 4 bases outside the gene matches. This CDR3 has 14 amino acids. CDR3 residues: CAWSRGTGGYEQYF. The CDR3 DNA, read in part, is TGTGCCTGGAGCAGGGGGACAGGGGGCTAT.